A selection of T cell receptor beta chains follows, all from one sample in a study of T cells after yellow fever vaccination. TCRdb itself ran the 5' RACE reads through MiXCR, one entry per CDR3 protein. The sample lists about 340,000 distinct CDR3 sequences, under 5% occurring once. The specimen comprised PBMCs, sampled 5 days after the yellow fever booster vaccination. The receptors derive from a man aged 18 to 35 who received the YFV17D yellow fever vaccine. Both conserved end residues are part of each CDR3. The D gene is left open where the match is weak. Size tells how often a clone was seen (once, few, many) or the class of an expanded clone, and some rows leave it out.

clone_size j_call v_call d_call cdr3_aa cdr3_nt
few TRBJ1-2 TRBV7-2 NA CASSRRDKISGYTF TGTGCCAGCAGCCGCAGGGATAAAATTTCCGGCTACACCTTC
few TRBJ1-1 TRBV9 NA CASSVEGRVDTEAFF TGTGCCAGCAGCGTAGAGGGGCGGGTGGACACTGAAGCTTTCTTT
NA TRBJ1-6 TRBV6-2/TRBV6-3 NA CASSRGYNSPLHF TGTGCCAGCAGTCGGGGTTATAATTCACCCCTCCACTTT
NA TRBJ2-7 TRBV4-3 TRBD1 CASSQRDRGIYEQYF TGCGCCAGCAGCCAAAGGGACAGGGGAATCTACGAGCAGTACTTC
many TRBJ1-3 TRBV5-1 NA CASSLGVPGNTIYF TGCGCCAGCAGCTTGGGGGTACCCGGAAACACCATATATTTT
many TRBJ1-2 TRBV7-2 TRBD1 CASSLDRLYGYTF TGTGCCAGCAGCTTGGACAGGCTCTATGGCTACACCTTC
many TRBJ2-5 TRBV5-1 TRBD1 CASSSSGTGQETQYF TGCGCCAGCAGCTCCTCCGGGACAGGGCAAGAGACCCAGTACTTC
NA TRBJ2-7 TRBV18 NA CASSPPDYPRKYEQYF TGTGCCAGCTCACCGCCGGACTACCCAAGGAAATACGAGCAGTACTTC
NA TRBJ2-7 TRBV6-5 NA CASSYVGGQLHEQYF TGTGCCAGCAGTTACGTTGGAGGCCAGCTCCACGAGCAGTACTTC
few TRBJ2-7 TRBV27 TRBD2 CASSWQAGAYEQYF TGTGCCAGCAGTTGGCAAGCGGGGGCCTACGAGCAGTACTTC
many TRBJ2-2 TRBV12-3/TRBV12-4 TRBD1 CASRAGTGDTGELFF TGTGCCAGCAGGGCCGGGACAGGGGACACCGGGGAGCTGTTTTTT
NA TRBJ2-5 TRBV7-7 NA CASSTGPYQETQYF TGTGCTAGCAGCACGGGGCCTTACCAAGAGACCCAGTACTTC
few TRBJ1-6 TRBV5-1 NA CASSLEGGRIAPLHF TGCGCCAGCAGCTTGGAGGGGGGACGGATCGCACCCCTCCACTTT
few TRBJ2-5 TRBV5-1 NA CASSIAGWGETQYF TGCGCCAGCAGCATTGCAGGGTGGGGAGAGACCCAGTACTTC
few TRBJ1-1 TRBV7-2 NA CASSPARLREAFF TGTGCCAGCAGCCCCGCTCGGCTCAGAGAAGCTTTCTTT
NA TRBJ1-1 TRBV10-3 TRBD1 CAISEYRGNTEAFF TGTGCCATCAGTGAGTACAGGGGGAACACTGAAGCTTTCTTT
many TRBJ1-4 TRBV18 NA CASSMGSRNEKLFF TGTGCCAGCTCAATGGGAAGTAGGAATGAAAAACTGTTTTTT
NA TRBJ1-1 TRBV5-1 NA CASSLGAGGTEAFF TGCGCCAGCAGCTTGGGGGCCGGGGGAACTGAAGCTTTCTTT
NA TRBJ2-5 TRBV3-1 TRBD2 CASSPGERGNQETQYF TGTGCCAGCAGCCCGGGGGAGCGGGGGAACCAAGAGACCCAGTACTTC
NA TRBJ1-4 TRBV7-2 NA CASSSGVSTNEKLFF TGTGCCAGCAGCTCCGGAGTGTCAACTAATGAAAAACTGTTTTTT
many TRBJ2-5 TRBV5-1 NA CASRPSGKETQYF TGCGCCAGCAGACCGTCAGGGAAGGAGACCCAGTACTTC
NA TRBJ2-5 TRBV5-4 NA CATAGRGDKETQYF TGTGCCACCGCCGGGCGGGGAGATAAAGAGACCCAGTACTTC
many TRBJ1-6 TRBV20-1 NA CSARVQQGVGSPLHF TGCAGTGCTAGAGTTCAACAGGGTGTTGGTTCACCCCTCCACTTT
few TRBJ2-7 TRBV20-1 TRBD1 CSAPGTGIYEQYF TGCAGTGCTCCCGGGACAGGCATCTACGAGCAGTACTTC
few TRBJ1-6 TRBV7-2 NA CASSLVLGSSPLHF TGTGCCAGCAGCTTAGTGTTGGGGTCTTCACCCCTCCACTTT